A single sample gave rise to the 23 T cell receptor beta chains below, sequenced in a study of T-cell reconstitution after alpha-beta-depleted transplantation in children. Unique molecular identifiers were built into the TCRbeta library. A single record per CDR3 protein comes from TCRdb applying MiXCR to the PCR reads. The table lists 640,000 or so distinct CDR3 sequences, 16% of them singletons. This specimen consisted of PBMCs from the stem cell graft donor, obtained from the stem cell graft. These TCRs come from a human donor who donated a stem cell graft to a child with acute myeloid leukemia.

The J gene is TRBJ2-3, the V gene TRBV15, with 9 positions matching TRBD2. Germline CDR1 is LNHNV and CDR2 is YYDKDF (reference sequence). The CDR3 has 14 residues. V lost 0 bases, J lost 6 bases, and 1 base stayed unmatched. CDR3 in DNA: TGTGCCACCAGCAGAGAGCTAGCGGGGGATACGCAGTATTTT. Its protein product is CATSRELAGDTQYF.

This clonotype was detected ten times or more. The gene calls are TRBV7-9 and TRBJ2-7, with D perhaps TRBD1 (5 bases). The V end lost 5 bases, the J end lost 0 bases, and 17 bases lay between the germline ends. CDR1 is SEHNR and CDR2 is FQNEAQ in the germline V gene (reference sequence). There are 16 residues in the CDR3. The CDR3 sequence is CASSEAGQGSSYEQYF. DNA of the CDR3: TGTGCCAGCAGCGAAGCAGGGCAGGGTAGCTCCTACGAGCAGTACTTC.

V is TRBV21-1 and J is TRBJ2-5; the D segment call TRBD1 is taken from the table without a DNA check. TRBV21-1 is flagged as a pseudogene. CDR3 size: 14 residues. Written as DNA, the CDR3 is TGTGCCAGCAAGGGGACAGGGAATGAAAAGACCCAGTACTTC. It yields the protein CASKGTGNEKTQYF.

The rearrangement uses TRBV27 and TRBJ1-5; 9 nucleotides line up with TRBD1. The germline CDR1 and CDR2 sequences are MNHEY and SMNVEV (reference sequence). CDR3 length: 14 amino acids. The junction had 7 bases not matched to a gene; V was cut back by 9 bases and J by 4 bases. The CDR3 reads CASWTGAMNQPQHF. CDR3 sequence (DNA): TGTGCCAGTTGGACAGGGGCAATGAATCAGCCCCAGCATTTT.

The chain recombines TRBV6-1 with TRBJ2-2, with TRBD1 matching over 12 bases. V was pared by 3 bases and J by 6 bases, with 2 bases of the junction left unmatched. CDR3 length equals 15 residues. Germline V gene sequence: CDR1 MNHNS, CDR2 SASEGT. The CDR3 reads CASSEGTGGAGELFF. In nucleotides, the CDR3 is TGTGCCAGCAGTGAGGGGACAGGGGGCGCCGGGGAGCTGTTTTTT.

As to this clonotype: Mismatch with germline at one junction end may stem from a read error. This chain links TRBV9 with TRBJ1-4, with no clear D. This CDR3 is 16 amino acids long. Looked up from germline, CDR1 is SGDLS and CDR2 is YYNGEE. The CDR3 sequence: CASSVEGLATNEKLFF. The CDR3 nucleotides are TGTGCCAGCAGCGTAGAAGGGCTTGCAACTAATGAGAAACTGTTTTTT.

The V call is TRBV28, the J call TRBJ2-5; perhaps TRBD1 as D (6 bases). CDR3 size: 14 residues. Germline CDR1 is MDHEN and CDR2 is SYDVKM. V was cut by 6 bases and J by 3 bases, with 14 bases left in between. CDR3 sequence (DNA): TGTGCCAGCAGCCTAAAAGGGACAAAAGAGACCCAGTACTTC. Its protein product is CASSLKGTKETQYF.

This clonotype was detected only a few times. J is TRBJ2-1 and V is TRBV12-3 or TRBV12-4; D is unresolved. The germline V and J ends were trimmed by 3 bases and 8 bases, with 14 bases remaining between them. The CDR3 spans 14 residues. The CDR3 here is CASSFSVRFDEQFF. CDR3 in DNA: TGTGCCAGCAGTTTCTCGGTCAGGTTCGATGAGCAGTTCTTC.

Many counts were recorded for this clonotype. The rearrangement links TRBV24-1 to TRBJ2-1; TRBD2 might be the D (5 bases). CDR1 and CDR2 from the germline V gene are KGHDR and SFDVKD. This CDR3 has 16 amino acids. V shed 4 bases and J shed 1 base, with 13 bases lying between them. CDR3 DNA sequence: TGTGCCACCAGTGACCGAGGGAGCGGTTCCTACAATGAGCAGTTCTTC. Amino acids: CATSDRGSGSYNEQFF.

Comments on this clonotype: Just one base apart from a much larger clone, this may be a read error. The chain recombines TRBV6-5 with TRBJ2-4; D not resolved. Germline V gene sequence: CDR1 MNHEY, CDR2 SVGAGI. The CDR3 spans 16 residues. The CDR3, as DNA: TGTGCCAGCAGTTATGATGGCGTTTTAACCAAAAACCTTCAGTACTTC. Protein: CASSYDGVLTKNLQYF.

This clonotype was picked up many times. The J gene is TRBJ1-2, the V gene TRBV5-5, with TRBD1 matching over 8 bases. CDR3 length: 14 residues. Germline CDR1 SGHKS, CDR2 YYEKEE (reference sequence). Trimming took 0 bases from V and 8 from J; bases not matched to a gene: 6. CDR3 nucleotides: TGTGCCAGCAGCTTGGATACAGGGGGAGGCGGCTACACCTTC. Protein: CASSLDTGGGGYTF.

This clonotype was seen repeatedly, ten times or more. The V and J genes are TRBV4-3 and TRBJ2-1, with 8 bases matching TRBD2. The CDR3 sequence is 17 residues long. Losses at the gene ends were 4 bases for V and 2 bases for J; bases not matched to a gene: 10. CDR1 and CDR2 (germline): LGHNA, YSLEER. CDR3 sequence: CASSREGAGDPYNEQFF. In DNA form, the CDR3 reads TGCGCCAGCAGCCGAGAGGGAGCGGGGGACCCCTACAATGAGCAGTTCTTC.

Remarks on this clonotype: One end of the junction varies from germline; a read error may be responsible. The V and J genes are TRBV4-2 and TRBJ2-5, with 8 bases fitting TRBD2. This CDR3 region has 16 residues. Germline values: CDR1 LGHNA, CDR2 YNFKEQ. The CDR3 loop is CASSQPSGGTRETRYF. In nucleotides, the CDR3 is TGTGCCAGCAGCCAGCCCAGCGGGGGTACTAGAGAGACCCGGTACTTC.

The V call is TRBV18, the J call TRBJ2-7; the match to TRBD2 covers 8 bases. Trimming cost V 5 bases and J 0 bases; bases outside gene matches: 12. This CDR3 region has 17 residues. Germline V gives CDR1 KGHSH, CDR2 LQKENI. CDR3: CASSAGRTSGASYEQYV. In DNA, the CDR3 is TGTGCCAGCTCAGCCGGCCGCACTAGCGGAGCCTCCTACGAGCAGTACGTC.

This chain uses TRBV12-3 or TRBV12-4 with TRBJ2-1; 9 nucleotides line up with TRBD2. V lost 2 bases, J lost 0 bases, and 8 bases stayed unmatched. CDR3 length equals 18 residues. As DNA, the CDR3 is TGTGCCAGCAGTTTACTTAGGGCTAGCGGGGTCTCCTACAATGAGCAGTTCTTC. This translates into CASSLLRASGVSYNEQFF.

This clonotype turned up a few times. The V gene is TRBV20-1, the J gene TRBJ2-7, with D perhaps matching TRBD2 (6 bases). Per germline, CDR1 DFQATT and CDR2 SNEGSKA (reference sequence). This CDR3 contains 13 residues. V was pared by 3 bases and J by 2 bases, with 11 bases between. CDR3 in amino acids: CSASRDSTYEQYF. CDR3 nucleotides: TGCAGTGCTAGCCGGGACTCGACCTACGAGCAGTACTTC.

This clonotype was seen repeatedly, ten times or more. The rearrangement joins TRBV20-1 to TRBJ1-5; D call uncertain. CDR3 length: 13 residues. The V and J ends lost 6 bases and 4 bases respectively, with 13 bases between them. Germline V gene sequence: CDR1 DFQATT, CDR2 SNEGSKA (reference sequence). CDR3 bases: TGCAGTGCCACGAGACTCCGGAATCAGCCCCAGCATTTT. Translation gives CSATRLRNQPQHF.

This clonotype has a handful of counts. The rearrangement joins TRBV6-5 to TRBJ1-1, with TRBD1 matching over 12 bases. This CDR3 has 16 amino acids. V was clipped by 7 bases and J by 0 bases; unmatched bases: 6. In germline, CDR1 is MNHEY, CDR2 SVGAGI. CDR3 coding DNA: TGTGCCAGCAACCTCGGGACAGGGGGCTTGAACACTGAAGCTTTCTTT. Residues: CASNLGTGGLNTEAFF.

The chain has TRBV6-2 or TRBV6-3 and TRBJ2-7; D remains unclear. V was pared by 5 bases and J by 4 bases, with 12 bases between. The germline V gene encodes CDR1 MNHEY and CDR2 SVGEGT. The CDR3 extends over 13 amino acids. DNA for the CDR3: TGTGCCAGCAGTCCAAACGTAGGGTACGAGCAGTACGTC. Amino acids: CASSPNVGYEQYV.

The CDR3 loop reads CASSSGRGDYEQYF. The CDR3 nucleotides are TGTGCCAGCAGCTCCGGTCGCGGGGACTACGAGCAGTACTTC. This rearrangement joins TRBV7-6 to TRBJ2-7; D perhaps matches TRBD2 (6 bases). With 4 bases removed from V and 3 bases from J, the gap between germline ends came to 13 bases. The CDR3 has 14 residues. Germline V gives CDR1 SGHVS, CDR2 FNYEAQ.

This clonotype was observed a handful of times. The rearrangement joins TRBV30 to TRBJ2-2, with 8 positions matching TRBD1. This CDR3 is 15 amino acids long. V shed 0 bases, J shed 8 bases, and the junction held 8 bases outside the gene matches. The germline CDR1 and CDR2 sequences are GTSNPN and SVGIG (reference sequence). CDR3 DNA sequence: TGTGCCTGGAGTGTAAAGGACAGGGAGATTGGGGAGCTGTTTTTT. Encoded protein: CAWSVKDREIGELFF.

This clonotype showed up many times. V is TRBV29-1 and J is TRBJ1-2, with D maybe TRBD1 (5 bases). Germline loops: CDR1 SQVTM, CDR2 ANQGSEA. The V end was cut by 4 bases, the J end by 0 bases, with 9 bases between. The CDR3 sequence is 13 residues long. The CDR3: CSVGQTANYGYTF. CDR3 bases: TGCAGCGTTGGCCAGACAGCTAACTATGGCTACACCTTC.

The sample holds a few counts of this clonotype. V gene TRBV12-3 or TRBV12-4 combines with J gene TRBJ2-7; a possible D gene is TRBD2 (5 bases). V lost 2 bases and J 2 bases, leaving 13 bases between the germline ends. This CDR3 has 15 residues. Here the CDR3 DNA reads TGTGCCAGCAGTTTATGGGGAGTCGGGGCCTACGAGCAGTACTTC. Translation gives CASSLWGVGAYEQYF.